A selection of T cell receptor beta chains follows, all from one sample in a study of post-analysis software for immune sequencing data. TCRdb redid the calling of the PCR reads with MiXCR, one entry per CDR3 protein. Of roughly 800,000 distinct CDR3 sequences listed, 46% were seen once; the top ten hold 4% to 5%. Input material: blood. The receptors originated from a girl under 18 with multiple sclerosis. Each CDR3 is given with its conserved first and last residue. Fields, in order: V gene, CDR3 protein.

v_call: TRBV6-6
cdr3_aa: CASSNNMGQGVAETQYF

v_call: TRBV20-1
cdr3_aa: CSARARAHEQYF

v_call: TRBV20-1
cdr3_aa: CSARPTSAPSYNEQFF

v_call: TRBV29-1
cdr3_aa: CSADQQGNQETQYF

v_call: TRBV6-2/TRBV6-3
cdr3_aa: CASSSRWGGINEQFF

v_call: TRBV6-5
cdr3_aa: CASSPGQGVTNEKLFF

v_call: TRBV4-2
cdr3_aa: CASGYGQGNEQYF

v_call: TRBV6-5
cdr3_aa: CASSYSDTSYEQYF

v_call: TRBV14
cdr3_aa: CASSVRAGGYNEQFF

v_call: TRBV7-9
cdr3_aa: CASLRDFTQYF

v_call: TRBV15
cdr3_aa: CATSVGQGYEQFF

v_call: TRBV20-1
cdr3_aa: CSPRSGRVLHEQFF

v_call: TRBV7-6
cdr3_aa: CASSFSPWAGEETQYF

v_call: TRBV5-1
cdr3_aa: CASSLQSNEQFF

v_call: TRBV7-9
cdr3_aa: CASIHRGQETQYF

v_call: TRBV27
cdr3_aa: CASAIVPAGEQYF

v_call: TRBV5-1
cdr3_aa: CASSLGQGVGEQFF

v_call: TRBV12-3/TRBV12-4
cdr3_aa: CASSTPTSGRLNEQFF

v_call: TRBV7-9
cdr3_aa: CASGPTSGITDTQYF

v_call: TRBV12-3/TRBV12-4
cdr3_aa: CASSQGRLAGNPQETQYF

v_call: TRBV29-1
cdr3_aa: CSTTMGPLKPQYF

v_call: TRBV6-6
cdr3_aa: CASSYLGFEQYF

v_call: TRBV10-3
cdr3_aa: CAISKDDGQYF

v_call: TRBV6-6
cdr3_aa: CVSSYSDRVRETQYF

v_call: TRBV7-2
cdr3_aa: CASSFPGLAGVETQYF

v_call: TRBV7-2
cdr3_aa: CASRRAGDTYEQYF

v_call: TRBV6-1
cdr3_aa: CASSEGTGTGYTF

v_call: TRBV5-1
cdr3_aa: CASSWGPADAYEQYF

v_call: TRBV5-8
cdr3_aa: CASSFAGQETGETQYF

v_call: TRBV28
cdr3_aa: CASSFSLGVYEQYF

v_call: TRBV5-1
cdr3_aa: CASSLLQGRGTEAFF

v_call: TRBV30
cdr3_aa: CAWSGLVYNEQFF

v_call: TRBV4-2
cdr3_aa: CASSQDGDTGGANVLTF

v_call: TRBV19
cdr3_aa: CATARQETYEQYF

v_call: TRBV12-3/TRBV12-4
cdr3_aa: CASRPDRGLGGYTF

v_call: TRBV7-2
cdr3_aa: CASSFPDRGRTEAFF

v_call: TRBV15
cdr3_aa: CATSRDPNLLRTQYF

v_call: TRBV7-9
cdr3_aa: CASRESTGGTRETQYF

v_call: TRBV12-3/TRBV12-4
cdr3_aa: CASSFPGDNEQFF

v_call: TRBV25-1
cdr3_aa: CASSPEGNYGYTF

v_call: TRBV7-3
cdr3_aa: CASSLIPGFEQFF

v_call: TRBV6-5
cdr3_aa: CASSYGMTEAFF

v_call: TRBV21-1
cdr3_aa: CASSKPGEGRNNEQFF